Described below is a single T cell receptor beta chain sequence and its context. The data were obtained in a study of identical twins. In TCRdb, the 5' RACE reads were re-called with MiXCR into one record per CDR3 protein. The repertoire holds a few hundred thousand distinct CDR3 sequences, with roughly 13% as singletons. This CDR3 region has 13 residues. Trimming shortened V by 3 bases and J by 6 bases, and 11 bases separated the two germline ends. The germline CDR1 and CDR2 sequences are ENHRY and SYGVKD. These data also featured in a second study, about yellow fever vaccine responses in identical twins.

The receptor was derived from a young woman in good health. The chain joins TRBV10-3 to TRBJ1-2; D might be TRBD1 (5 bases). What was sequenced was memory (CD45RO+) T cells sorted from blood. The CDR3 here is CAISERGEHGYTF. The CDR3 nucleotides read TGTGCCATCAGTGAAAGGGGCGAACATGGCTACACCTTC.